This record concerns one T cell receptor (beta chain) sequence. This entry comes from a study of blood T cell repertoires in COVID-19. Across the study: Samples came from the United States, Italy and Spain, spanning acute and convalescent COVID-19. T cells, B-cell-depleted T cells, or PBMCs provided the cDNA or gDNA that served as material.

In the source study's methods: Scientists estimated how many nucleated cells there were by amplifying reference gene primers. Libraries were prepared by immunoSEQ multiplex PCR; TCRdb keeps only in-frame clonotypes and omits some of them. V, J and clone size derive from that table, while D and trimming were established from the DNA sequence. The sample gives tens of thousands of clones, 85% to 95% of which show up once; 8% is in the top ten. The specimen was peripheral blood. The source is a human donor in a cohort sampled during active COVID-19.

CDR3 coding DNA: TGTGCCAGCAGTTGGACAGGGAAGGGGTACGAGCAGTACTTC. Protein product: CASSWTGKGYEQYF. This chain connects TRBV28 to TRBJ2-7, with TRBD1 matching 8 bases. Germline V gene lookup returns CDR1 MDHEN and CDR2 SYDVKM. This CDR3 contains 14 residues. V lost 4 bases to trimming and J lost 4 bases; unmatched junction nucleotides: 6.